This T cell receptor (beta chain) was captured in a study of OX40 agonist ivuxolimab in advanced cancers. Unmatched junction bases numbered 11, after V lost 4 bases and J lost 8 bases. Germline values: CDR1 SGHRS, CDR2 YFSETQ. The CDR3 covers 14 residues. TCRdb's copy holds only in-frame clones and misses some; the assay was immunoSEQ multiplex PCR. Here the sample spans approximately 76,000 clones, 80% to 90% being singletons. This TCR was sampled from an adult with an advanced solid tumor such as melanoma, head and neck, liver or kidney cancer. This chain connects TRBV5-1 to TRBJ1-2; 7 nucleotides match TRBD1. The source material was CD4+ or CD8+ T cells sorted from blood, sampled in a trial of the OX40 agonist ivuxolimab. CDR3 nucleotides: TGCGCCAGCAGCCCCGAGAGACAGGGCCAAGGCTACACCTTC. This sequence encodes CASSPERQGQGYTF.